This entry is about one TCR beta chain. This entry comes from a study of blood T cell repertoires in COVID-19. The table came from immunoSEQ multiplex PCR; TCRdb's copy has only in-frame clones and leaves some out. The table includes about 240,000 clones, around 86% detected once. Germline CDR1 is MGHRA and CDR2 is YSYEKL. The CDR3 length is 18 residues. Trimming took off 1 base at V and 2 bases at J, with 18 bases between the two ends. The V call is TRBV4-1, the J call TRBJ1-5, with D perhaps matching TRBD1 (6 bases). The receptor was derived from a woman aged 60-70 years with active or convalescent COVID-19. Sequenced material: peripheral blood. CDR3 sequence (DNA): TGCGCCAGCAGCCAAGTCTCCTCAGGGGTTTTGGGCAATCAGCCCCAGCATTTT. It encodes CASSQVSSGVLGNQPQHF.